One sample yielded the 28 T cell receptor beta chains listed below, sequenced in a study of control samples from healthy donors and cancer patients. The table came from immunoSEQ multiplex PCR; TCRdb's copy has only in-frame clones and leaves some out. The data contain about 120,000 clones, roughly 92% of them singletons. Input material: PBMCs. Receptor source: a man of 80 years or more with head and neck cancer.

The chain has TRBV6-5 and TRBJ1-5; the match to TRBD1 covers 8 bases. Germline CDR1 and CDR2: MNHEY and SVGAGI. V was clipped by 8 bases and J by 4 bases; unmatched bases: 10. The CDR3 covers 15 residues. CDR3 sequence reads: CASGTGTGFNQPQHF. DNA for the CDR3: TGTGCCAGCGGGACCGGGACAGGATTTAATCAGCCCCAGCATTTT.

This chain connects TRBV2 to TRBJ2-1; D possibly corresponds to TRBD2 (6 bases). Germline CDR1 is SNHLY and CDR2 is FYNNEI. V was cut by 2 bases and J by 1 base, with 9 bases left in between. The CDR3 contains 15 residues. DNA for the CDR3: TGTGCCAGCAGTGAATGGGGGAGGTCCTACAATGAGCAGTTCTTC. Translated: CASSEWGRSYNEQFF. Full variable domain (outside the CDR3, taken from reference TRBV2 and TRBJ2-1): EPEVTQTPSHQVTQMGQEVILRCVPISNHLYFYWYRQILGQKVEFLVSFYNNEISEKSEIFDDQFSVERPDGSNFTLKIRSTKLEDSAMYFCASSEWGRSYNEQFFGPGTRLTVL.

The chain combines TRBV6-5 with TRBJ2-3; 11 bases map to TRBD2. V was clipped by 7 bases and J by 7 bases; unmatched bases: 10. The CDR3 has 15 residues. The germline V gene has CDR1 MNHEY and CDR2 SVGAGI. The CDR3 sequence is CASTVAGGPANTQYF. The CDR3 bases are TGTGCCAGCACCGTAGCGGGGGGGCCAGCTAATACGCAGTATTTT.

The chain links TRBV6-5 to TRBJ2-7; 8 bases are shared with TRBD1. J lost 9 bases, V lost 3 bases, and 16 bases had no gene match. The germline CDR1 and CDR2 sequences are MNHEY and SVGAGI. The CDR3 contains 16 residues. Here the CDR3 reads CASSYGTGTGPTRQYF. DNA of the CDR3: TGTGCCAGCAGTTATGGTACCGGGACAGGTCCTACGAGGCAGTACTTC.

The rearrangement joins TRBV19 to TRBJ2-3; TRBD2 aligns across 7 bases. V was clipped by 6 bases and J by 2 bases; unmatched bases: 5. Germline CDR1 is LNHDA and CDR2 is SQIVND (reference sequence). The CDR3 extends over 14 amino acids. CDR3: CASRIRDYTDTQYF. CDR3 coding DNA: TGTGCCAGTAGGATCCGGGACTACACAGATACGCAGTATTTT.

The rearrangement links TRBV6-5 to TRBJ2-1, with 12 bases lining up with TRBD2. The V gene end was trimmed by 5 bases and the J gene end by 7 bases; junction bases not matched to a gene: 0. In germline, CDR1 is MNHEY, CDR2 SVGAGI. This CDR3 is 13 amino acids long. CDR3 bases: TGTGCCAGCAGTACTAGCGGGAGGAATGAGCAGTTCTTC. As protein: CASSTSGRNEQFF.

The sample holds one count of this clone. CDR3 sequence reads: CASSYYQNTEAFF. For the CDR3, the DNA is TGTGCCAGCAGTTACTATCAGAACACTGAAGCTTTCTTT. J is TRBJ1-1 and V is TRBV6-2 or TRBV6-3; D is ambiguous. With 1 base removed from V and 1 base from J, the gap between germline ends came to 4 bases. Germline V gene lookup returns CDR1 MNHEY and CDR2 SVGEGT. This CDR3 contains 13 residues.

The V and J genes are TRBV6-2 or TRBV6-3 and TRBJ1-2; D is uncertain. Germline loops: CDR1 MNHEY, CDR2 SVGEGT. The V end was cut by 4 bases, the J end by 8 bases, with 11 bases between. CDR3 length: 12 amino acids. The CDR3 spells CASSWKPHGYTF. As DNA, the CDR3 is TGTGCCAGCAGTTGGAAACCCCACGGCTACACCTTC.

This clone showed up just once. V gene TRBV4-3 combines with J gene TRBJ1-4; D is ambiguous. The CDR3 runs 15 residues. V was pared by 0 bases and J by 8 bases, with 13 bases between. The germline V gene has CDR1 LGHNA and CDR2 YSLEER. The CDR3, as DNA: TGCGCCAGCAGCCAAGACGGGAGGTCTTACGAAAAACTGTTTTTT. It codes for CASSQDGRSYEKLFF.

In this sample, this clone turned up a few times. This chain uses TRBV6-1 with TRBJ1-3; D gene ambiguous. Looked up from germline, CDR1 is MNHNS and CDR2 is SASEGT. The CDR3 covers 14 residues. Trimming cost V 2 bases and J 3 bases, with 8 bases left between them. CDR3 sequence (DNA): TGTGCCAGCAGTGAACGAGGGAGTGGAAACACCATATATTTT. Amino acid sequence: CASSERGSGNTIYF.

The V and J genes are TRBV4-2 and TRBJ2-5; 9 bases map to TRBD2. Per the germline V gene, CDR1 is LGHNA and CDR2 is YNFKEQ. The CDR3 extends over 17 amino acids. Trimming cost V 1 base and J 4 bases; bases outside gene matches: 10. The CDR3 spells CASSQVSQRGAGETQYF. The CDR3 DNA reads as TGTGCCAGCAGCCAAGTTTCCCAGCGGGGGGCCGGAGAGACCCAGTACTTC.

This chain connects TRBV5-4 to TRBJ2-6; D unresolved. CDR1 and CDR2 from the germline V gene are SGHNT and YYREEE (reference sequence). The CDR3 runs to 16 residues. V lost 0 bases, J lost 2 bases, and 9 bases lay in between. This chain's CDR3 is CASSLGLGAGANVLTF. The CDR3 DNA reads as TGTGCCAGCAGCTTGGGGCTAGGTGCTGGGGCCAACGTCCTGACTTTC.

The V and J genes are TRBV18 and TRBJ2-1; TRBD2 aligns across 15 bases. The CDR3 is 16 amino acids. After removal of 3 bases from V and 5 bases from J, the junction contained 2 bases not matched to a gene. Germline CDR1 and CDR2: KGHSH and LQKENI. CDR3 coding DNA: TGTGCCAGCTCACCCCGGACTAGCGGGGGGGACAATGAGCAGTTCTTC. This translates into CASSPRTSGGDNEQFF.

This sequence joins TRBV5-1 and TRBJ1-1; 8 bases are shared with TRBD1. CDR1 and CDR2 from the germline V gene are SGHRS and YFSETQ. After removal of 0 bases from V and 5 bases from J, the junction contained 3 bases not matched to a gene. This CDR3 has 14 amino acids. The CDR3 sequence: CASSLAGGGTEAFF. The CDR3 bases are TGCGCCAGCAGCTTGGCAGGGGGCGGAACTGAAGCTTTCTTT.

The chain uses TRBV19 and TRBJ1-4, with TRBD1 as a possible D gene (5 bases). V was trimmed by 3 bases and J by 0 bases, leaving 14 bases between them. The CDR3 covers 17 residues. The germline V gene has CDR1 LNHDA and CDR2 SQIVND (reference sequence). The CDR3 sequence: CASSILGQTATNEKLFF. CDR3 sequence (DNA): TGTGCCAGTAGTATTTTGGGGCAGACTGCAACTAATGAAAAACTGTTTTTT.

V is TRBV12-3 or TRBV12-4 and J is TRBJ1-2; a weak D match, TRBD1 (5 bases). The CDR3 sequence is 13 residues long. Between the trimmed V and J ends, which lost 7 bases and 4 bases, there was a span of 13 bases. This CDR3 is CASTVDRFYGYTF. For the CDR3, the DNA is TGTGCCAGCACCGTAGACAGATTCTATGGCTACACCTTC.

V and J are TRBV30 and TRBJ2-2; TRBD2 might be the D (6 bases). Germline V gene lookup returns CDR1 GTSNPN and CDR2 SVGIG (reference sequence). V was trimmed by 0 bases and J by 6 bases, leaving 8 bases between them. The CDR3 is made up of 13 amino acids. CDR3 amino acids: CAWSVPGAGELFF. CDR3 bases: TGTGCCTGGAGTGTCCCGGGGGCCGGGGAGCTGTTTTTT.

The CDR3 protein is CASRRAGGTYEQYF. CDR3 coding DNA: TGTGCCAGCAGGAGAGCGGGGGGGACCTACGAGCAGTACTTC. The V and J genes are TRBV7-9 and TRBJ2-7; 10 bases map to TRBD2. J was trimmed by 2 bases and V by 6 bases; bases with no gene match: 4. The CDR3 runs to 14 residues. In germline, CDR1 is SEHNR, CDR2 FQNEAQ (reference sequence).

V is TRBV24-1 and J is TRBJ1-5; TRBD1 agrees at 8 bases. The CDR3 sequence is 17 residues long. The junction had 6 bases not matched to a gene; V was cut back by 1 base and J by 2 bases. Germline V gene data show CDR1 as KGHDR and CDR2 as SFDVKD. As DNA, the CDR3 is TGTGCCACCAGTGATTTTGGACAGGGTTTTTGCAATCAGCCCCAGCATTTT. Protein product: CATSDFGQGFCNQPQHF.

The rearrangement uses TRBV2 and TRBJ2-1; no clear D gene. The CDR3 is 12 residues long. Trimming removed 2 bases from V and 1 base from J, with 0 bases in between. Looked up from germline, CDR1 is SNHLY and CDR2 is FYNNEI. CDR3 region: CASSESYNEQFF. The DNA of the CDR3 is TGTGCCAGCAGTGAATCCTACAATGAGCAGTTCTTC.

This clone has just a few counts. This chain joins TRBV9 and TRBJ2-7, with a possible D match to TRBD1 (5 bases). V gave up 0 bases and J gave up 0 bases, with 10 bases separating them. CDR3 size: 15 residues. Germline assignment: CDR1 SGDLS and CDR2 YYNGEE. CDR3 in amino acids: CASSVAAGHSYEQYF. The CDR3 DNA sequence: TGTGCCAGCAGCGTAGCGGCAGGGCACTCCTACGAGCAGTACTTC.

This chain connects TRBV2 to TRBJ1-6, with 8 nucleotides matching TRBD1. Germline CDR1 is SNHLY and CDR2 is FYNNEI. The ends lost 8 bases at V and 7 bases at J; junction bases unmatched: 13. The CDR3 extends over 16 amino acids. This CDR3 reads CASGGGQANLNSPLHF. CDR3 DNA: TGTGCCAGCGGGGGGGGACAGGCGAATTTAAATTCACCCCTCCACTTT.

This chain connects TRBV11-2 to TRBJ1-2; maybe TRBD1 (6 bases). Trimming removed 2 bases at V and 4 bases at J, with 11 bases between. The CDR3 loop spans 14 amino acids. The germline V gene has CDR1 SGHAT and CDR2 FQNNGV. The DNA of the CDR3 is TGTGCCAGCAGCTTAAACAGGGCCCCCTATGGCTACACCTTC. It translates to CASSLNRAPYGYTF.

The CDR3 here is CASSQTGHGELFF. The CDR3 DNA reads TGTGCCAGCAGTCAAACAGGGCACGGGGAGCTGTTTTTT. This rearrangement joins TRBV6-5 to TRBJ2-2; weak D call: TRBD1 (6 bases). The V gene lost 5 bases and the J gene lost 7 bases, with 11 bases spanning the gap. The CDR3 is 13 amino acids. Germline CDR1 is MNHEY and CDR2 is SVGAGI.

The chain has TRBV12-5 and TRBJ1-4; D is unresolved. V was pared by 1 base and J by 10 bases, with 10 bases between. Per germline, CDR1 LGHNT and CDR2 FRNRAP. This CDR3 has 13 residues. The CDR3 bases are TGTGCTAGTGGTTTGGGCCCTGCGGGAAAACTGTTTTTT. Translated: CASGLGPAGKLFF.

V usage is TRBV6-5 and J usage is TRBJ1-6, with 7 bases matching TRBD1. The CDR3 has 14 residues. The J segment lost 7 bases and the V segment lost 6 bases, leaving 6 bases of the junction unmatched. Germline CDR1 reads MNHEY; CDR2 reads SVGAGI. CDR3 in amino acids: CASSRDSTNSPLHF. The DNA for the CDR3 is TGTGCCAGCAGCCGGGACAGTACCAATTCACCCCTCCACTTT.

The J gene is TRBJ2-6, the V gene TRBV9; a weak D match, TRBD1 (6 bases). Germline V gene sequence: CDR1 SGDLS, CDR2 YYNGEE. The CDR3 has 17 amino acids. With 6 bases removed from V and 0 bases from J, the gap between germline ends came to 16 bases. This CDR3 is CASMSGTPLSGANVLTF. DNA of the CDR3: TGTGCCAGCATGTCAGGGACACCGCTCTCTGGGGCCAACGTCCTGACTTTC.

Only one count was recorded for this clone. The chain employs TRBV9 and TRBJ2-7, with 8 bases that match TRBD1. V dropped 0 bases and J dropped 5; count of bases not matched to a gene: 7. This CDR3 is built from 15 residues. Per the germline V gene, CDR1 is SGDLS and CDR2 is YYNGEE. CDR3 sequence: CASSVALDRVHEQYF. DNA of the CDR3: TGTGCCAGCAGCGTAGCGTTGGACAGGGTCCACGAGCAGTACTTC.